The 26 T cell receptor beta chains reported below all come from one sample, sequenced in a study of T-cell memory formation after mild COVID-19. TCRdb itself ran the 5' RACE reads through MiXCR, one entry per CDR3 protein. The sample has under 300,000 distinct CDR3 sequences, approximately 8.4% seen once. The sequencing sample was made of PBMCs or a T cell subset sorted from them (not recorded which). The origin of the receptors is a young man who had mild COVID-19 (a few samples of this study predate the infection). Cell type and time point are not known.

The gene calls are TRBV6-2 or TRBV6-3 and TRBJ1-2; possibly TRBD1 for D (6 bases). The germline V gene encodes CDR1 MNHEY and CDR2 SVGEGT. The CDR3 spans 13 residues. Deletions cut 8 bases from V and 5 bases from J, with 15 bases between. CDR3 residues: CASRMDREYGYTF. In nucleotides, the CDR3 is TGTGCCAGCCGAATGGACAGAGAATATGGCTACACCTTC.

This sequence joins TRBV7-2 and TRBJ2-3; D may be TRBD1 or TRBD2 (5 bases each). This CDR3 comprises 13 residues. Germline assignment: CDR1 SGHTA and CDR2 FQGNSA. Trimming stripped 6 bases from V and 0 bases from J, with 7 bases between. The CDR3 region is CASRGVSTDTQYF. As DNA, the CDR3 is TGTGCCAGCAGGGGGGTTAGCACAGATACGCAGTATTTT.

V usage is TRBV25-1 and J usage is TRBJ2-7; TRBD1 is a possible D gene (6 bases). The V gene's germline CDR1 is MGHDK and CDR2 SYGVNS. Trimming shortened V by 4 bases and J by 6 bases, and 13 bases separated the two germline ends. The length of the CDR3 is 13 residues. In nucleotides, the CDR3 is TGTGCCAGCAGTGGAGATTACAGGGCCGAGCAGTACTTC. Its translation: CASSGDYRAEQYF.

The rearrangement links TRBV10-2 to TRBJ2-3, with 8 bases identical to TRBD1. Germline-derived CDR1 and CDR2 are WSHSY and SAAADI. V shed 8 bases and J 2 bases; nucleotides not matched to a gene: 3. The CDR3 is 13 amino acids. Here the CDR3 reads CASGQGNTDTQYF. CDR3 coding DNA: TGCGCCAGCGGACAGGGAAACACAGATACGCAGTATTTT.

A few counts support this clonotype. The chain recombines TRBV4-2 with TRBJ2-7; no reliable D call. CDR3 size: 13 residues. V dropped 0 bases and J dropped 2 bases, with 5 bases sitting between them. In germline, CDR1 is LGHNA, CDR2 YNFKEQ. CDR3 bases: TGTGCCAGCAGCCAAGATCCAACCTACGAGCAGTACTTC. Residues: CASSQDPTYEQYF.

This clonotype was seen only a few times. The gene calls are TRBV4-3 and TRBJ2-1; D possibly corresponds to TRBD1 (6 bases). Germline CDR1 LGHNA, CDR2 YSLEER. Trimming shortened V by 4 bases and J by 0 bases, and 25 bases separated the two germline ends. The CDR3 loop spans 20 amino acids. Here the CDR3 DNA reads TGCGCCAGCAGCCGGTCGGACGATTCGGGACATACCGTCTCCTACAATGAGCAGTTCTTC. This codes for CASSRSDDSGHTVSYNEQFF.

The chain joins TRBV9 to TRBJ2-7; tentatively, D is TRBD2 (6 bases). CDR1 and CDR2 from the germline V gene are SGDLS and YYNGEE. V was shortened by 3 bases and J by 3 bases, with 13 bases between the two germline ends. This CDR3 has 14 amino acids. CDR3 residues: CASSAGTADYEQYF. In DNA form, the CDR3 reads TGTGCCAGCAGCGCCGGGACTGCCGACTACGAGCAGTACTTC.

This clonotype was seen more than once but under ten times. This chain uses TRBV12-3 or TRBV12-4 with TRBJ2-1; 10 bases align to TRBD2. Unmatched junction bases numbered 12, after V lost 3 bases and J lost 10 bases. The CDR3 length is 16 residues. The CDR3 reads CASSFIRAGGPREQFF. In DNA, the CDR3 is TGTGCCAGCAGTTTTATAAGAGCGGGGGGGCCGAGGGAGCAGTTCTTC.

This clonotype was recorded a few times. V usage is TRBV4-3 and J usage is TRBJ2-2, with D possibly TRBD2 on 6 matching bases. V was shortened by 2 bases and J by 7 bases, with 17 bases between the two germline ends. This CDR3 region has 16 residues. The germline gives CDR1 LGHNA, CDR2 YSLEER. The CDR3 DNA is TGCGCCAGCAGCCAACTCGGTTGGGGGGTAGGCGGGGAGCTGTTTTTT. This gives the protein CASSQLGWGVGGELFF.

This clonotype was picked up many times. This chain joins TRBV4-1 and TRBJ2-7; possible D gene TRBD1, 6 bases. Germline CDR1 and CDR2: MGHRA and YSYEKL. The CDR3 runs 14 residues. V shed 4 bases and J shed 5 bases, with 15 bases lying between them. DNA for the CDR3: TGCGCCAGCAGCCGTCAAAGAGGGGACAACGAGCAGTACTTC. This translates into CASSRQRGDNEQYF.

This clonotype was detected only a few times. This chain links TRBV5-1 with TRBJ1-6; TRBD1 might be the D (6 bases). The germline CDR1 and CDR2 sequences are SGHRS and YFSETQ. This CDR3 region has 14 residues. The ends were cut back, 1 base at V and 6 bases at J, with 8 bases in the middle. The CDR3 region is CASSLTGPNSPLHF. CDR3 in DNA: TGCGCCAGCAGCTTGACAGGGCCTAATTCACCCCTCCACTTT.

The chain recombines TRBV5-6 with TRBJ1-1, with D perhaps matching TRBD1 (6 bases). Germline values: CDR1 SGHDT, CDR2 YYEEEE. CDR3 length: 14 residues. Trimming pared 4 bases from V and 3 bases from J, leaving 13 bases between. The DNA for the CDR3 is TGTGCCAGCAGCGTACAGGGATGGGACACTGAAGCTTTCTTT. It yields the protein CASSVQGWDTEAFF.

This clonotype turned up a few times. The chain links TRBV6-1 to TRBJ1-2; D unresolved. CDR1 is MNHNS and CDR2 is SASEGT in the germline V gene. Trimming took off 2 bases at V and 2 bases at J, with 15 bases between the two ends. The CDR3 has 16 residues. The CDR3, as DNA: TGTGCCAGCAGTGAAAGTCGGGAGGAAACAAACTATGGCTACACCTTC. Its translation: CASSESREETNYGYTF.

V is TRBV7-3 and J is TRBJ1-1; TRBD1 aligns across 7 bases. V lost 5 bases to trimming and J lost 1 base; unmatched junction nucleotides: 10. The CDR3 consists of 16 residues. The germline V gene has CDR1 SGHTA and CDR2 FQGTGA. CDR3: CASSQSPGTANTEAFF. CDR3 bases: TGTGCCAGCAGCCAGAGTCCCGGGACAGCGAACACTGAAGCTTTCTTT.

The chain employs TRBV4-1 and TRBJ2-2; 8 bases are shared with TRBD2. The V segment lost 1 base and the J segment 3 bases; nucleotides outside the gene matches: 10. From germline, CDR1 is MGHRA and CDR2 YSYEKL. The CDR3 contains 18 residues. CDR3 sequence (DNA): TGCGCCAGCAGCCAAGCCGAGGGAGCGGGGGCTGACACCGGGGAGCTGTTTTTT. It is translated as CASSQAEGAGADTGELFF.

The chain carries TRBV4-1 and TRBJ2-1, with 11 bases lining up with TRBD2. CDR1 is MGHRA, CDR2 YSYEKL, per germline. The CDR3 is made up of 16 amino acids. V dropped 1 base and J dropped 9; count of bases not matched to a gene: 8. The CDR3 DNA sequence: TGCGCCAGCAGCCAAGTCACCGGGACTAGCGGTACTGAGCAGTTCTTC. Translation: CASSQVTGTSGTEQFF.

This clonotype was recorded many times. J is TRBJ2-3 and V is TRBV5-1, with 9 bases matching TRBD2. Germline V gene lookup returns CDR1 SGHRS and CDR2 YFSETQ. This CDR3 is 14 amino acids long. The junction had 4 bases not matched to a gene; V was cut back by 7 bases and J by 1 base. The CDR3 DNA is TGCGCCAGCGGGACTAGCACTGGCACAGATACGCAGTATTTT. This encodes CASGTSTGTDTQYF.

This rearrangement joins TRBV7-2 to TRBJ2-2; TRBD2 agrees at 12 bases. Germline V gives CDR1 SGHTA, CDR2 FQGNSA. Trimming took 8 bases from V and 1 from J; bases not matched to a gene: 8. The CDR3 loop spans 17 amino acids. CDR3 bases: TGTGCCAGCCCCCCTAGCGGGGGGGCAAGGAACACCGGGGAGCTGTTTTTT. Translated, it gives CASPPSGGARNTGELFF.

The J gene is TRBJ2-1, the V gene TRBV12-3 or TRBV12-4, with 10 positions matching TRBD2. V lost 5 bases, J lost 0 bases, and 1 base stayed unmatched. CDR3 size: 15 residues. CDR3 sequence (DNA): TGTGCCAGCAGTCCTAGCGGGGGCTCCTACAATGAGCAGTTCTTC. Translation gives CASSPSGGSYNEQFF.

This chain connects TRBV5-1 to TRBJ1-6; 12 bases map to TRBD1. V was pared by 3 bases and J by 0 bases, with 4 bases of the junction left unmatched. This CDR3 comprises 18 residues. Germline V gene data show CDR1 as SGHRS and CDR2 as YFSETQ. The CDR3 here is CASSSPGQGASYNSPLHF. DNA for the CDR3: TGCGCCAGCAGCTCCCCGGGACAGGGGGCCTCCTATAATTCACCCCTCCACTTT.

This rearrangement joins TRBV4-3 to TRBJ1-3; no reliable D call. Germline V gene sequence: CDR1 LGHNA, CDR2 YSLEER. V was shortened by 2 bases and J by 0 bases, with 8 bases between the two germline ends. This CDR3 is built from 15 residues. The CDR3 protein is CASSQTPDSGNTIYF. CDR3 bases: TGCGCCAGCAGCCAAACTCCAGACTCTGGAAACACCATATATTTT.

This clonotype was counted only a few times. This chain joins TRBV6-1 and TRBJ2-5; the match to TRBD2 covers 8 bases. Unmatched junction bases numbered 4, after V lost 3 bases and J lost 1 base. CDR3 length: 15 residues. In germline, CDR1 is MNHNS, CDR2 SASEGT. In DNA, the CDR3 is TGTGCCAGCAGTGAGAACCTAGCGGGCCAAGAGACCCAGTACTTC. This sequence encodes CASSENLAGQETQYF.

This clonotype has more than one count but fewer than ten. This sequence joins TRBV24-1 and TRBJ1-2, with D uncertain. V lost 4 bases, J lost 6 bases, and 11 bases lay in between. The CDR3 consists of 13 residues. Germline V gene data show CDR1 as KGHDR and CDR2 as SFDVKD. The CDR3 is CATSDLMMDGYTF. Written as DNA, the CDR3 is TGTGCCACCAGTGACTTGATGATGGATGGCTACACCTTC.

V is TRBV6-5 and J is TRBJ2-1, with 7 bases fitting TRBD1. V lost 5 bases, J lost 4 bases, and 5 bases stayed unmatched. Germline CDR1 and CDR2: MNHEY and SVGAGI. The CDR3 is 14 residues long. CDR3 DNA sequence: TGTGCCAGCAGTCATGGGACAGAGTACAATGAGCAGTTCTTC. This encodes CASSHGTEYNEQFF.

V usage is TRBV23-1 and J usage is TRBJ1-1; D not certain. TRBV23-1 has ORF status, its function being uncertain. The CDR3 totals 12 residues. The ends were cut back, 4 bases at V and 2 bases at J, with 5 bases in the middle. CDR3 amino acids: CASSRNNTEAFF. Written as DNA, the CDR3 is TGCGCCAGCAGTCGAAATAACACTGAAGCTTTCTTT.

This clonotype was seen a few times. The chain is built from TRBV5-1 and TRBJ1-1; D is unclear. Germline CDR1 reads SGHRS; CDR2 reads YFSETQ. Trimming removed 6 bases at V and 1 base at J, with 10 bases between. This CDR3 contains 13 residues. The CDR3 nucleotides read TGCGCCAGCACCCGGGATGGGAACACTGAAGCTTTCTTT. It yields the protein CASTRDGNTEAFF.